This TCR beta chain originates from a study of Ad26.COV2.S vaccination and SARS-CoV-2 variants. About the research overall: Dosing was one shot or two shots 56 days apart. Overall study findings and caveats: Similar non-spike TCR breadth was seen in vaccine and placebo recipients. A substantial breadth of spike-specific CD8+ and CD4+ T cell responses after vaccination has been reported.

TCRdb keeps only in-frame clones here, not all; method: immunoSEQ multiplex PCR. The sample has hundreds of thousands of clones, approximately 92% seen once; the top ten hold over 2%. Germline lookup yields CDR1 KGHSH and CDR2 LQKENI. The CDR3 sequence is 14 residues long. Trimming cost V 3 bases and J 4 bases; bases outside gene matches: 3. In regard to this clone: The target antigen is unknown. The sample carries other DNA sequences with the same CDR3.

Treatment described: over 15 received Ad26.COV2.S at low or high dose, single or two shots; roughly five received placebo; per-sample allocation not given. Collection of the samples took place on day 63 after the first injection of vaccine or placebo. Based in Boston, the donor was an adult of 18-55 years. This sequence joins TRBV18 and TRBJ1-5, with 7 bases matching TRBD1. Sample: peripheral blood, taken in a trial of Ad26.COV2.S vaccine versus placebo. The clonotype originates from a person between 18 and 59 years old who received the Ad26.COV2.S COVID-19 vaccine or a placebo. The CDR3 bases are TGTGCCAGCTCACCTACAGGGGCGAATCAGCCCCAGCATTTT. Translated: CASSPTGANQPQHF.